A single T cell receptor beta chain is shown here with its context. Its antigen remains unidentified. This specimen belongs to a study of brain T cells in children with intractable seizures. Study-wide findings and caveats: Pre- and post-surgery blood differed in depth, so pre-surgery absences may be undersampling.

The V end was cut by 4 bases, the J end by 7 bases, with 13 bases between. The CDR3 is made up of 13 amino acids. Patients received at least one anti-epileptic drug before surgery. Assay used: immunoSEQ multiplex PCR; TCRdb lists only in-frame clones, some missing. The data hold tens of thousands of clones, with roughly 91% observed a single time. The TCR comes from a boy younger than two with tuberous sclerosis and intractable seizures. The rearrangement links TRBV12-3 or TRBV12-4 to TRBJ1-2; D remains unclear. The input for sequencing was peripheral blood, taken at surgery. The CDR3: CASSSAAGSGYTF. Written as DNA, the CDR3 is TGTGCCAGCAGTTCCGCCGCGGGATCTGGCTACACCTTC.